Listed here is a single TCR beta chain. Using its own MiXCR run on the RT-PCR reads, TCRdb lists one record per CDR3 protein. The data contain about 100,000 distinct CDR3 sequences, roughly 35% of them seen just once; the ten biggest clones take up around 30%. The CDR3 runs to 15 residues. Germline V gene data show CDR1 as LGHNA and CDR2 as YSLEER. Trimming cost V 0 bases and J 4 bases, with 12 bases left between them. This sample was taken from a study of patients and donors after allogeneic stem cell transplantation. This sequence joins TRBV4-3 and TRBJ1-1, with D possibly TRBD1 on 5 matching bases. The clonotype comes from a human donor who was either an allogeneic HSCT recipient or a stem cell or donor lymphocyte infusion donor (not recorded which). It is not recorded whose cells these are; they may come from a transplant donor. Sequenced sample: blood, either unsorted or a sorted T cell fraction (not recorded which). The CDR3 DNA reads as TGCGCCAGCAGCCAAGAGTGGGGCGGGGGCACTGAAGCTTTCTTT. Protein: CASSQEWGGGTEAFF.